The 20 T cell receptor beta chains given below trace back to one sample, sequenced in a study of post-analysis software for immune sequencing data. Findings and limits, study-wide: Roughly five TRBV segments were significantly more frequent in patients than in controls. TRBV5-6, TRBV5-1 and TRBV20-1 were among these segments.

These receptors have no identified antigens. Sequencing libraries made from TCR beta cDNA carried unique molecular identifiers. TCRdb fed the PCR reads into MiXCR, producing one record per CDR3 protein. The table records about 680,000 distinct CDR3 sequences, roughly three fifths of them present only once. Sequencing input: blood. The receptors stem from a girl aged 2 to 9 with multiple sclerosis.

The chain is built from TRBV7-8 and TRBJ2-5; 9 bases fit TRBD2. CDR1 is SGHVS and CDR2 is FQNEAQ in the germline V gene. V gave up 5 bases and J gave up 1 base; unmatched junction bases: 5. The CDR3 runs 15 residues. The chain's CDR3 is CASSGGLASQETQYF. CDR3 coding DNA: TGTGCCAGCAGCGGAGGACTAGCGTCCCAAGAGACCCAGTACTTC.

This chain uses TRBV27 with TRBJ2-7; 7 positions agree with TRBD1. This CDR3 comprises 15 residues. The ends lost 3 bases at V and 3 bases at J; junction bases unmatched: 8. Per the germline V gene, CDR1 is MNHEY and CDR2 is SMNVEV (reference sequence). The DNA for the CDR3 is TGTGCCAGCAGTTTCAGGGACAGTGGGTACTACGAGCAGTACTTC. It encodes CASSFRDSGYYEQYF.

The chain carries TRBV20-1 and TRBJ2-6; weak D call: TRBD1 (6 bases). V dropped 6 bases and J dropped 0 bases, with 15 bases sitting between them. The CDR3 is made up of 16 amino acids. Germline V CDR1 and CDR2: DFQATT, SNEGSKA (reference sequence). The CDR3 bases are TGCAGTGCCGTAGACAGGCTCAACTCTGGGGCCAACGTCCTGACTTTC. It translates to CSAVDRLNSGANVLTF.

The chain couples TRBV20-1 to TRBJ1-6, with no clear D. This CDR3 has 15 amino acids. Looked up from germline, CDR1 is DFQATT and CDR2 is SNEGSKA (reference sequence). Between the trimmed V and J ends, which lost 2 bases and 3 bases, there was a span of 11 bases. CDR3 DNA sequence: TGCAGTGCTAGACCCGGCGGGCTCTATAATTCACCCCTCCACTTT. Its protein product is CSARPGGLYNSPLHF.

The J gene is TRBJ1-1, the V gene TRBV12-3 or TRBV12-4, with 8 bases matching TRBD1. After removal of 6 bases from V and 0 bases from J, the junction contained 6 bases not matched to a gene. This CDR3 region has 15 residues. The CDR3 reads CASRFGQGMNTEAFF. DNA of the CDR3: TGTGCCAGCAGATTTGGACAGGGAATGAACACTGAAGCTTTCTTT.

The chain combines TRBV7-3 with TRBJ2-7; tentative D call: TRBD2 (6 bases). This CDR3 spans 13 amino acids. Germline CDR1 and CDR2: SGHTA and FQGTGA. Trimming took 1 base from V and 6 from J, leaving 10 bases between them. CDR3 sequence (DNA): TGTGCCAGCAGCTTAAGCAAGGAGGGCGAGCAGTACTTC. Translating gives CASSLSKEGEQYF. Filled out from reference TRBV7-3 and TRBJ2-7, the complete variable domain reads GAGVSQTPSNKVTEKGKYVELRCDPISGHTALYWYRQSLGQGPEFLIYFQGTGAADDSGLPNDRFFAVRPEGSVSTLKIQRTERGDSAVYLCASSLSKEGEQYFGPGTRLTVT.

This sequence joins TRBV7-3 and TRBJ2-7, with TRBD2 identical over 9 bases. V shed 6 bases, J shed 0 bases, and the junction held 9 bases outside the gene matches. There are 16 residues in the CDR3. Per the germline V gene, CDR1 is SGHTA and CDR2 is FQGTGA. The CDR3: CASSSQLSGSSYEQYF. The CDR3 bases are TGTGCCAGCAGTTCACAACTTAGCGGGAGCTCCTACGAGCAGTACTTC.

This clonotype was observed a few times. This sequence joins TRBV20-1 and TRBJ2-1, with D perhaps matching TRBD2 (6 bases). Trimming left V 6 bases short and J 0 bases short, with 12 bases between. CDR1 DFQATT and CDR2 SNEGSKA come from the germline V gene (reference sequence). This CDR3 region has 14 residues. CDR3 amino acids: CSANGGSSYNEQFF. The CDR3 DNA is TGCAGTGCCAACGGGGGTAGCTCCTACAATGAGCAGTTCTTC.

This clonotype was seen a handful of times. CDR3: CASFPAGGQRGLRGTEAFF. DNA of the CDR3: TGCGCCAGCTTCCCAGCGGGGGGACAGAGGGGCCTTAGAGGCACTGAAGCTTTCTTT. This chain joins TRBV10-2 and TRBJ1-1; 7 bases align to TRBD1. The CDR3 runs 19 residues. The V gene end was trimmed by 8 bases and the J gene end by 4 bases; junction bases not matched to a gene: 25. Germline-derived CDR1 and CDR2 are WSHSY and SAAADI.

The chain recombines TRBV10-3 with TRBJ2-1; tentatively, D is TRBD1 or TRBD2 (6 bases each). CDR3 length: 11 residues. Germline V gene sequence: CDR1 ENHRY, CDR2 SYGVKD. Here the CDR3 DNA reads TGTGCGGGGGGCCCAGAGGATGAGCAGTTCTTC. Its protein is CAGGPEDEQFF.

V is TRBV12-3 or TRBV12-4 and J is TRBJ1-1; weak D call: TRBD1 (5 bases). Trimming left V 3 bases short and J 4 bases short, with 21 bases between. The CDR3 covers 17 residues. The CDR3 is CASSFYPLEGYGTEAFF. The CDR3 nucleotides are TGTGCCAGCAGTTTTTACCCCTTGGAGGGGTACGGCACTGAAGCTTTCTTT.

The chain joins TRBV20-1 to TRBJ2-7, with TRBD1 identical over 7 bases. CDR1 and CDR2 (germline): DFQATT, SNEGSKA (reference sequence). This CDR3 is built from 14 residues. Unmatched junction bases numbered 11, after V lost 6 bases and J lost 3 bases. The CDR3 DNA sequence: TGCAGTGCCCTCCCCCTGACAGGGAGCTACGAGCAGTACTTC. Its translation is CSALPLTGSYEQYF.

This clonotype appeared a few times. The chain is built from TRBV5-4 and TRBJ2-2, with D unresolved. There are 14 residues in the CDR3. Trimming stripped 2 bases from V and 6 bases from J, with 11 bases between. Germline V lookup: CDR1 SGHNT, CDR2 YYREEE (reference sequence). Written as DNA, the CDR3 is TGTGCCAGCAGCTTAACAAATCTTCCCGGGGAGCTGTTTTTT. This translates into CASSLTNLPGELFF.

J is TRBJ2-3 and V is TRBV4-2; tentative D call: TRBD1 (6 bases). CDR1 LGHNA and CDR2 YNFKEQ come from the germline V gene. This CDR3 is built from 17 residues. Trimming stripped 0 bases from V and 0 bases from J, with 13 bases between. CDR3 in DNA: TGTGCCAGCAGCCAAGATTTATCCACAGGGAGCACAGATACGCAGTATTTT. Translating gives CASSQDLSTGSTDTQYF.

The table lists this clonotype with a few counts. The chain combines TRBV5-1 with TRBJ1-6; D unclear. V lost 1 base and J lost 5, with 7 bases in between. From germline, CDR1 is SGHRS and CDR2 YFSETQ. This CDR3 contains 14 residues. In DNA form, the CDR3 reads TGCGCCAGCAGCTTGAGAGGAAATAATTCACCCCTCCACTTT. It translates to CASSLRGNNSPLHF.

The CDR3 reads CSVSTGGGWDTEAFF. The CDR3 nucleotides read TGCAGCGTTTCGACAGGGGGCGGTTGGGACACTGAAGCTTTCTTT. V and J are TRBV29-1 and TRBJ1-1, with TRBD1 matching 10 bases. CDR3 length: 15 residues. Germline V CDR1 and CDR2: SQVTM, ANQGSEA. J was trimmed by 3 bases and V by 5 bases; bases with no gene match: 9.

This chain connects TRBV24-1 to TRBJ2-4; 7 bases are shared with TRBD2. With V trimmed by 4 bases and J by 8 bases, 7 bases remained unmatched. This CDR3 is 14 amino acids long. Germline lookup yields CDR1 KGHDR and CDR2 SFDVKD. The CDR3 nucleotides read TGTGCCACCAGTGAGTCAGGGAGGGGAGACATTCAGTACTTC. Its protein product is CATSESGRGDIQYF.

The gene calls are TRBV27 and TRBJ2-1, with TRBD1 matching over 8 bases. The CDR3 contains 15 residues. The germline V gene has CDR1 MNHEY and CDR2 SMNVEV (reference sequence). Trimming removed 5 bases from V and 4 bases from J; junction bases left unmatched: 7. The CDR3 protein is CASSPGQAFYNEQFF. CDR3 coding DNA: TGTGCCAGCAGTCCGGGACAGGCCTTTTACAATGAGCAGTTCTTC.

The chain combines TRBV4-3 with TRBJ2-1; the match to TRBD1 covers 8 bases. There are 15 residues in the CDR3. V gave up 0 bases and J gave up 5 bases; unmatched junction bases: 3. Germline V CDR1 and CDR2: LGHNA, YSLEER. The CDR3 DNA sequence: TGCGCCAGCAGCCAAGAGGGACAGGTAAACAATGAGCAGTTCTTC. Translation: CASSQEGQVNNEQFF.

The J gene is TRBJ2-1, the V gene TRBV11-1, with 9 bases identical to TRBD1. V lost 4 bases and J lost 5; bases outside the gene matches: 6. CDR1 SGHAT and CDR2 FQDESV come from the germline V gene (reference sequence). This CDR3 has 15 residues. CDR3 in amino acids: CASSSRDRENNEQFF. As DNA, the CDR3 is TGTGCCAGCAGCTCCCGGGACAGGGAAAACAATGAGCAGTTCTTC.